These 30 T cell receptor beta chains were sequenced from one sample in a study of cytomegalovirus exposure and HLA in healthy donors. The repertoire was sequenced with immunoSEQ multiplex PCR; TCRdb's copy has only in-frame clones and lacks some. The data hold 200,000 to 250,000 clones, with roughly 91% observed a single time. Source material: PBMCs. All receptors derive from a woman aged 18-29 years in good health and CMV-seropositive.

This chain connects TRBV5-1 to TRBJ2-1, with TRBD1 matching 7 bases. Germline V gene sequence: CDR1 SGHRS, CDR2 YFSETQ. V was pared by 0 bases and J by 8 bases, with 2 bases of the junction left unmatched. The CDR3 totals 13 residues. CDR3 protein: CASSLGQGDEQFF. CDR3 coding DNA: TGCGCCAGCAGCTTGGGACAGGGCGATGAGCAGTTCTTC.

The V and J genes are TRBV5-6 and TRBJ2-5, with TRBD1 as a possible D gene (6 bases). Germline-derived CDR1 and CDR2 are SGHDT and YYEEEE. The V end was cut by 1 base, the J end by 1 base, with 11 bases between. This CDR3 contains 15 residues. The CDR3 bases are TGTGCCAGCAGCTTGCGCAGGGGAGCCCAAGAGACCCAGTACTTC. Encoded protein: CASSLRRGAQETQYF.

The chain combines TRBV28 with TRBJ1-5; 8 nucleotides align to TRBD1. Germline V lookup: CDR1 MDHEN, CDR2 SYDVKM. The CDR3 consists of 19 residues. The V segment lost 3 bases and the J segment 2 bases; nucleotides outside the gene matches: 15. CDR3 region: CASSFRPWQGAGGNQPQHF. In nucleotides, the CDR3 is TGTGCCAGCAGTTTTCGCCCGTGGCAGGGGGCCGGAGGCAATCAGCCCCAGCATTTT.

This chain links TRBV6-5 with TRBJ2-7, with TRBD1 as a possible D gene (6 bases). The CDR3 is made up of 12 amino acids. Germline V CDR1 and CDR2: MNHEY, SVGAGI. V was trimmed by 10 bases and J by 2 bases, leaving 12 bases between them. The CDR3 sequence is CATRDTTYEQYF. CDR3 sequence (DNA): TGTGCCACCAGGGACACTACCTACGAGCAGTACTTC.

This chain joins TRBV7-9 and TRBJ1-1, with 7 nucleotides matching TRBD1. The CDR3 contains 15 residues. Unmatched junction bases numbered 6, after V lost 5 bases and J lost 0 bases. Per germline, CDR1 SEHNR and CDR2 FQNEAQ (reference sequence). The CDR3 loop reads CASSRRDSLNTEAFF. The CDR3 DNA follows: TGTGCCAGCAGCCGGAGGGACAGCTTGAACACTGAAGCTTTCTTT.

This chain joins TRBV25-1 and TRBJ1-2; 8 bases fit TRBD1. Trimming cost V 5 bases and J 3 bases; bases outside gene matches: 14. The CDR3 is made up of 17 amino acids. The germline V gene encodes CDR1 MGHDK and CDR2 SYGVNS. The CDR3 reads CASSTHRWTGRDYGYTF. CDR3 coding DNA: TGTGCCAGCAGTACACACCGTTGGACAGGGAGGGACTATGGCTACACCTTC.

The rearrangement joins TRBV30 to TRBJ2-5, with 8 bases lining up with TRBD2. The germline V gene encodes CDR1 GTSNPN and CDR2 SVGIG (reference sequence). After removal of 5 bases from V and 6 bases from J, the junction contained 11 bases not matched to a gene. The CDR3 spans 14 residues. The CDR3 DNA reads TGTGCCTGGCAAACTAGCGGTCTAGGGCAGACCCAGTACTTC. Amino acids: CAWQTSGLGQTQYF.

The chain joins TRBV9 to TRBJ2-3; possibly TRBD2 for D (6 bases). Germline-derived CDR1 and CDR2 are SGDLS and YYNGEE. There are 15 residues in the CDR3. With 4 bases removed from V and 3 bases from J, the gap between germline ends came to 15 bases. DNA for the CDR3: TGTGCCAGCAGCCTCCGACAGCGGGTGACAGATACGCAGTATTTT. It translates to CASSLRQRVTDTQYF.

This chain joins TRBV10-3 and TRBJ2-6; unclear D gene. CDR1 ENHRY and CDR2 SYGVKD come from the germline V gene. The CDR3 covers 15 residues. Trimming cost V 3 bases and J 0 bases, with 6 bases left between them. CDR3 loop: CAISEQISGANVLTF. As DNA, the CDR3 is TGTGCCATCAGTGAACAGATCTCTGGGGCCAACGTCCTGACTTTC.

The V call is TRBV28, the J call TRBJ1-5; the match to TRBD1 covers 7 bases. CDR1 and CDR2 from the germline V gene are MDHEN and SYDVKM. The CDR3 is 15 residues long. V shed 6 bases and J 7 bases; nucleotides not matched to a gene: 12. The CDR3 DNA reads TGTGCCAGCAGCCGCGATGACAGGGTAGGACAGCCCCAGCATTTT. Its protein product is CASSRDDRVGQPQHF. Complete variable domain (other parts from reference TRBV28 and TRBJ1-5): DVKVTQSSRYLVKRTGEKVFLECVQDMDHENMFWYRQDPGLGLRLIYFSYDVKMKEKGDIPEGYSVSREKKERFSLILESASTNQTSMYLCASSRDDRVGQPQHFGDGTRLSIL.

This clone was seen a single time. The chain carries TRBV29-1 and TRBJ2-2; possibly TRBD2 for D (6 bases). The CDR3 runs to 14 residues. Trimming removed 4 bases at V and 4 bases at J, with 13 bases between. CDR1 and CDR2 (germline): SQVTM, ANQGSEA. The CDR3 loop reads CSVAGDRATGELFF. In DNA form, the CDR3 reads TGCAGCGTTGCGGGGGACCGAGCCACCGGGGAGCTGTTTTTT.

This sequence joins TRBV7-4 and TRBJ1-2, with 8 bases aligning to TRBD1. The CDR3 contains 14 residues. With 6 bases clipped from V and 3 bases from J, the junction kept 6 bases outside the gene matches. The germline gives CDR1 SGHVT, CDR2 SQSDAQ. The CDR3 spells CASRGDRPDYGYTF. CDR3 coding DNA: TGTGCCAGCAGGGGGGACAGGCCCGACTATGGCTACACCTTC.

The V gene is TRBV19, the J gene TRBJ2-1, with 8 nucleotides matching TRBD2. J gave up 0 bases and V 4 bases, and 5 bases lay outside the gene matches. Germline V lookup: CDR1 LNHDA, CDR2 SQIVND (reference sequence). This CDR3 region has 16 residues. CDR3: CASSSPGTSSYNEQFF. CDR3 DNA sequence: TGTGCCAGTAGTAGCCCCGGGACTAGCTCCTACAATGAGCAGTTCTTC.

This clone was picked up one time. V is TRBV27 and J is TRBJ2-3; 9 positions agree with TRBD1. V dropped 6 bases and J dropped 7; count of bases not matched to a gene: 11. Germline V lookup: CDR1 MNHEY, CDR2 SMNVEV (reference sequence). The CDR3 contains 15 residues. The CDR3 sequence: CASRLGQGGVYTQYF. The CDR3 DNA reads TGTGCCAGCAGATTGGGACAGGGAGGGGTCTATACGCAGTATTTT.

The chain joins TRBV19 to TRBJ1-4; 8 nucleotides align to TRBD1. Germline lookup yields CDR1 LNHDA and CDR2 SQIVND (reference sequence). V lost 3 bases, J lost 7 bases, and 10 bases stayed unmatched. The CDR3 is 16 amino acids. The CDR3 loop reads CASSINFQGASEKLFF. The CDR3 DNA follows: TGTGCCAGTAGTATCAACTTTCAGGGGGCGAGTGAAAAACTGTTTTTT.

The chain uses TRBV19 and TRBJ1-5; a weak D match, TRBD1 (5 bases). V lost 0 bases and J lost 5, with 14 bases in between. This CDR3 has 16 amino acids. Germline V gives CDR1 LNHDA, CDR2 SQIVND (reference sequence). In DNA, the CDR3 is TGTGCCAGTAGTATAGATAGGGGAAGGGTTTATCAGCCCCAGCATTTT. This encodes CASSIDRGRVYQPQHF.

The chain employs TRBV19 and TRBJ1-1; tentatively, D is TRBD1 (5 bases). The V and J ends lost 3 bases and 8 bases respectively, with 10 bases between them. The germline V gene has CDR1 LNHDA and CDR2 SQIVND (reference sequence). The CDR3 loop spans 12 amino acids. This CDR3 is CASSMGREEAFF. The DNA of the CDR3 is TGTGCCAGTAGTATGGGGCGGGAGGAAGCTTTCTTT.

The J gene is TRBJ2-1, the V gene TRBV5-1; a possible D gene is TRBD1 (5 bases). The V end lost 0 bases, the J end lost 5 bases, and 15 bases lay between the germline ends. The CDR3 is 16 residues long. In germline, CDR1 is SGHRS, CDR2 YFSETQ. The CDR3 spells CASSLEQGKRDNEQFF. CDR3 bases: TGCGCCAGCAGCTTGGAGCAGGGAAAAAGAGACAATGAGCAGTTCTTC.

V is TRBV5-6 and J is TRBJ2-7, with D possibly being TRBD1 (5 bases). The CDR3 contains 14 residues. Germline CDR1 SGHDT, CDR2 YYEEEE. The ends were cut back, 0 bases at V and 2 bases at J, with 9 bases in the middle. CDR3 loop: CASSLAPGPYEQYF. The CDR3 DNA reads TGTGCCAGCAGCTTGGCCCCAGGGCCCTACGAGCAGTACTTC.

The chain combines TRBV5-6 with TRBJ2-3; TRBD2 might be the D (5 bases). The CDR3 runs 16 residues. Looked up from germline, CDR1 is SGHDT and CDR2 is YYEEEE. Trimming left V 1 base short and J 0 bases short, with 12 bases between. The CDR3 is CASSLLMRVSTDTQYF. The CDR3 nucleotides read TGTGCCAGCAGCTTGCTGATGAGGGTTAGCACAGATACGCAGTATTTT.

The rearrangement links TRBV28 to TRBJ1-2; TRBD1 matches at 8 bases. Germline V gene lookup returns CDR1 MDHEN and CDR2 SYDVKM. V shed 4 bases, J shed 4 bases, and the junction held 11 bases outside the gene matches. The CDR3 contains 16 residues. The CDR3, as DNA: TGTGCCAGCAGTTCGACAGGGGCCAAAGATTTCTATGGCTACACCTTC. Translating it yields CASSSTGAKDFYGYTF.

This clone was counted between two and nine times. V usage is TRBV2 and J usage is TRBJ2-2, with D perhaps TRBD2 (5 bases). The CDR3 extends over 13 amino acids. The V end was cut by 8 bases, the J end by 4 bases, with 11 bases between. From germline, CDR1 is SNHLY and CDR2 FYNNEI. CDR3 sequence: CASSGESTGELFF. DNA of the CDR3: TGTGCCAGCTCCGGGGAGAGCACCGGGGAGCTGTTTTTT.

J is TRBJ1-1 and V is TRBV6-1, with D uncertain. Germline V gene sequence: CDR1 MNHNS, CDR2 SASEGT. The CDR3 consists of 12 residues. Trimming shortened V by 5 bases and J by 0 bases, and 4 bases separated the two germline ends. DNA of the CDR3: TGTGCCAGCAGTCCTCTGAACACTGAAGCTTTCTTT. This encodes CASSPLNTEAFF.

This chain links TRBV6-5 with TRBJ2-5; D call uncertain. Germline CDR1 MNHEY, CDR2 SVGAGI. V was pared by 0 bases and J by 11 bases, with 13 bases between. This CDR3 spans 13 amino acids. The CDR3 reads CASSYSPLKPQYF. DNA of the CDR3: TGTGCCAGCAGTTACTCCCCTCTGAAGCCTCAGTACTTC.

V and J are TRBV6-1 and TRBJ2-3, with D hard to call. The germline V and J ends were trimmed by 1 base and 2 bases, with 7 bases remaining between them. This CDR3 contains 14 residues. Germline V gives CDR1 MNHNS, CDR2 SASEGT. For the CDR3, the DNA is TGTGCCAGCAGTGAAGACAGCTACACAGATACGCAGTATTTT. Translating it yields CASSEDSYTDTQYF.

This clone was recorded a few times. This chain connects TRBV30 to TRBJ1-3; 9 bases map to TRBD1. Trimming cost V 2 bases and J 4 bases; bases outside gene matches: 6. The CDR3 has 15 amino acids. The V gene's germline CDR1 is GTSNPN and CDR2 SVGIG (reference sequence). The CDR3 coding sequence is TGTGCCTGGAGTCGAACAGGGGGCTTAGGAAACACCATATATTTT. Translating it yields CAWSRTGGLGNTIYF.

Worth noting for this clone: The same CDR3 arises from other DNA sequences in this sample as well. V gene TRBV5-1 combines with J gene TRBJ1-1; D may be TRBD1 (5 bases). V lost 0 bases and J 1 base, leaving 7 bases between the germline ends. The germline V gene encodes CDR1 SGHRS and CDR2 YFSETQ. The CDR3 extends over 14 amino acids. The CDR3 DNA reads TGCGCCAGCAGCTTGGCCGGGGGGAACACTGAAGCTTTCTTT. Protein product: CASSLAGGNTEAFF. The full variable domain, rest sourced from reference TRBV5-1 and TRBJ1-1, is KAGVTQTPRYLIKTRGQQVTLSCSPISGHRSVSWYQQTPGQGLQFLFEYFSETQRNKGNFPGRFSGRQFSNSRSEMNVSTLELGDSALYLCASSLAGGNTEAFFGQGTRLTVV.

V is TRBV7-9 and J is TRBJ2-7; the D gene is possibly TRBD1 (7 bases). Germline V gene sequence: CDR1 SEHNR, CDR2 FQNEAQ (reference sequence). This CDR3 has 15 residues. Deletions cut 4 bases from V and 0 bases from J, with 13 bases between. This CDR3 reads CASSSAGQSSYEQYF. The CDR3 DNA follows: TGTGCCAGCAGCTCCGCGGGACAGAGCTCCTACGAGCAGTACTTC. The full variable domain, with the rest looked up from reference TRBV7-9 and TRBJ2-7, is DTGVSQNPRHKITKRGQNVTFRCDPISEHNRLYWYRQTLGQGPEFLTYFQNEAQLEKSRLLSDRFSAERPKGSFSTLEIQRTEQGDSAMYLCASSSAGQSSYEQYFGPGTRLTVT.

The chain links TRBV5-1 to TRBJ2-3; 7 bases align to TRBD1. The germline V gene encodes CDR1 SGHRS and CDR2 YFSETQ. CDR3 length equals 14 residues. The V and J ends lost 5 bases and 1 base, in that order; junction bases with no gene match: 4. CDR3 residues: CASRYRGGTDTQYF. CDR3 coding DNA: TGCGCCAGCAGGTACAGGGGCGGCACAGATACGCAGTATTTT.

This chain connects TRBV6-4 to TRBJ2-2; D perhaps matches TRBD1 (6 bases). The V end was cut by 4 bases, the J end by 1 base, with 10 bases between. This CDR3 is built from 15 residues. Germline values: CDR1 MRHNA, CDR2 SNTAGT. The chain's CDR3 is CASSVEGGNTGELFF. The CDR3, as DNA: TGTGCCAGCAGTGTCGAAGGGGGGAACACCGGGGAGCTGTTTTTT.